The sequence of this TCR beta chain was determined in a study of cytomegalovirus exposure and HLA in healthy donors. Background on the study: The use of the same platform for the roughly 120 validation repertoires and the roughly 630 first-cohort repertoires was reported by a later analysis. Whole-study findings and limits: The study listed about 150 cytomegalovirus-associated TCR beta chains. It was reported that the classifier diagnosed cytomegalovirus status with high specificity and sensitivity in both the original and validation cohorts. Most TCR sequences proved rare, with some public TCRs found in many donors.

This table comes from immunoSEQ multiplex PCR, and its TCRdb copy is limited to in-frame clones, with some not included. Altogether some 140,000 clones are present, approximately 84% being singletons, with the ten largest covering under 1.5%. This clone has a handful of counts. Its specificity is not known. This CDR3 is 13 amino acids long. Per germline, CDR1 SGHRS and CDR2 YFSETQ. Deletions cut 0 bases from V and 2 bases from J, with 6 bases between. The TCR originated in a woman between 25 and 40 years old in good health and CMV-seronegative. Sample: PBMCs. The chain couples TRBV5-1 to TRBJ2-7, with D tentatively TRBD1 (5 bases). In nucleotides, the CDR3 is TGCGCCAGCAGCTTGGCCAGGGCCTACGAGCAGTACTTC. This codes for CASSLARAYEQYF.